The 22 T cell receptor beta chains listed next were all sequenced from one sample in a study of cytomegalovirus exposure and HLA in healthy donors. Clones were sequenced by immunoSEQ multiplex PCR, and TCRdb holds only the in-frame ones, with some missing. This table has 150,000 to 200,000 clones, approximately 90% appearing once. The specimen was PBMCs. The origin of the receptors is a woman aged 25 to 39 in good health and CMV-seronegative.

The CDR3 loop reads CASSSIDRDEQYF. The CDR3 nucleotides read TGTGCCAGCAGTTCCATCGACAGGGACGAGCAGTACTTC. This chain links TRBV27 with TRBJ2-7; 7 positions agree with TRBD1. The CDR3 covers 13 residues. The germline gives CDR1 MNHEY, CDR2 SMNVEV (reference sequence). The J segment lost 5 bases and the V segment lost 4 bases, leaving 5 bases of the junction unmatched.

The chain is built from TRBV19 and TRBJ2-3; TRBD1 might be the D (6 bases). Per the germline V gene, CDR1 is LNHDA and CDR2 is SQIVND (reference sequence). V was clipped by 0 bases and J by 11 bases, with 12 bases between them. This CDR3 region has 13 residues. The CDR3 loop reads CASSIDWTVEQYF. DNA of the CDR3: TGTGCCAGTAGTATAGATTGGACAGTCGAGCAGTATTTT.

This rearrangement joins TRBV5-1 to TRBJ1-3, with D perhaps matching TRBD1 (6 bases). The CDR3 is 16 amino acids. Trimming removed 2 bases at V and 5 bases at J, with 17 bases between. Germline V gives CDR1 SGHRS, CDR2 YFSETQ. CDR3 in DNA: TGCGCCAGCAGCTTCGGCGCAGGGGCGAGTCGAAACACCATATATTTT. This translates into CASSFGAGASRNTIYF.

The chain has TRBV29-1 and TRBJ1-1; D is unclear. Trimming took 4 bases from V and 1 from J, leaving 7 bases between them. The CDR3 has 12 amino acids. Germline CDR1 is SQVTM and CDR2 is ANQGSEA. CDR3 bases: TGCAGCGTTGGTCGACAGAACACTGAAGCTTTCTTT. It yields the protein CSVGRQNTEAFF.

The CDR3 coding sequence is TGTGCCAGCAGCGAACTACGGACAGGGAGGCGGGAAAAACTGTTTTTT. It specifies CASSELRTGRREKLFF. The chain links TRBV5-8 to TRBJ1-4; 8 bases map to TRBD1. Looked up from germline, CDR1 is SGHTS and CDR2 is YDEGEE. V lost 4 bases and J lost 8; bases outside the gene matches: 13. This CDR3 region has 16 residues.

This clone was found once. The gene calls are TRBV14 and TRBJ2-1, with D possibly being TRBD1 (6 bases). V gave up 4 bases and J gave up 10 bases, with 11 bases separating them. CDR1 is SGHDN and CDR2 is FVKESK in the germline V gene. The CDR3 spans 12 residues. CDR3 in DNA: TGTGCCAGCAGCCTCAGGGGAATAGAGCAGTTCTTC. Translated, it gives CASSLRGIEQFF.

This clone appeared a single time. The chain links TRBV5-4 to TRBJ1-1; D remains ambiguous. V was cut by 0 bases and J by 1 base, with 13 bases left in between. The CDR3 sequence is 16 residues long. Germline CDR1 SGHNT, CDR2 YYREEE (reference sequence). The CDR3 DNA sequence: TGTGCCAGCAGCTTGGGAGGGTCGGCCGGGAACACTGAAGCTTTCTTT. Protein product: CASSLGGSAGNTEAFF.

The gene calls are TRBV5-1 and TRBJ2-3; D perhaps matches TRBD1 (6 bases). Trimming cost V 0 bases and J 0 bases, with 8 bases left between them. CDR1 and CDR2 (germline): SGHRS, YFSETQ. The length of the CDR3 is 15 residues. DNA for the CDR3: TGCGCCAGCAGCTTGGCAGGGGCTAGCACAGATACGCAGTATTTT. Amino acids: CASSLAGASTDTQYF.

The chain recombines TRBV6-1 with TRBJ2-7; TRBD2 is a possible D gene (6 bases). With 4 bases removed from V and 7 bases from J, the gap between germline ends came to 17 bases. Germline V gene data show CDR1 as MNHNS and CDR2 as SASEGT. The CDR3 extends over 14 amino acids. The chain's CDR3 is CASSAMGTLREQYF. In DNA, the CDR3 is TGTGCCAGCAGTGCGATGGGGACTCTACGTGAGCAGTACTTC.

In DNA form, the CDR3 reads TGCGCCAGCAGCCTACCATCGGACGAGCAGTACTTC. Its translation: CASSLPSDEQYF. This chain joins TRBV4-1 and TRBJ2-7; D is uncertain. The CDR3 covers 12 residues. The ends were cut back, 4 bases at V and 5 bases at J, with 9 bases in the middle. The germline V gene has CDR1 MGHRA and CDR2 YSYEKL.

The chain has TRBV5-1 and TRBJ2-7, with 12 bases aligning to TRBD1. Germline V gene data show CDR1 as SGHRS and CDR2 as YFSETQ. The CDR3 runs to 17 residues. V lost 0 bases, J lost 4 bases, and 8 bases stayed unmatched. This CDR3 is CASSLVGGQGALYEQYF. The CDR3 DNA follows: TGCGCCAGCAGCTTGGTAGGGGGACAGGGGGCTTTGTACGAGCAGTACTTC.

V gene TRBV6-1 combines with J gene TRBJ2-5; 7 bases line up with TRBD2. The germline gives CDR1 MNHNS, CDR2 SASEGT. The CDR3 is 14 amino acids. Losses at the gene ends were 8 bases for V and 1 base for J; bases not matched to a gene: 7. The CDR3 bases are TGTGCCAGCCAGAGGGGAGGGGTCCAAGAGACCCAGTACTTC. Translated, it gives CASQRGGVQETQYF.

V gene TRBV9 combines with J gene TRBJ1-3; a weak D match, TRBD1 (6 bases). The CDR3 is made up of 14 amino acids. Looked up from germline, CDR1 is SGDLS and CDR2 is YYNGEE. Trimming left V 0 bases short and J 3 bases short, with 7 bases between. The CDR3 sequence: CASSVGGRGNTIYF. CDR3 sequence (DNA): TGTGCCAGCAGCGTAGGGGGGCGTGGAAACACCATATATTTT. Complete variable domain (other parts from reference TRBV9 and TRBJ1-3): DSGVTQTPKHLITATGQRVTLRCSPRSGDLSVYWYQQSLDQGLQFLIQYYNGEERAKGNILERFSAQQFPDLHSELNLSSLELGDSALYFCASSVGGRGNTIYFGEGSWLTVV.

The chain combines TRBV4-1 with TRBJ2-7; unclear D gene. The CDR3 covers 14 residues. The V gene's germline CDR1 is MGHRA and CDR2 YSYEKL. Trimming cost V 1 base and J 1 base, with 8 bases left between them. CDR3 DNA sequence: TGCGCCAGCAGCCAAGCCGTCAGATCCTACGAGCAGTACTTC. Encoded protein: CASSQAVRSYEQYF.

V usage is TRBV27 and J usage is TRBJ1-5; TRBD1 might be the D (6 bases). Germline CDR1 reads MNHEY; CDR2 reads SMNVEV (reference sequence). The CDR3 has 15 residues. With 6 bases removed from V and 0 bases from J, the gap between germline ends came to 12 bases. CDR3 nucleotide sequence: TGTGCCAGCAGAACCGGGACAAATAGCAATCAGCCCCAGCATTTT. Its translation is CASRTGTNSNQPQHF.

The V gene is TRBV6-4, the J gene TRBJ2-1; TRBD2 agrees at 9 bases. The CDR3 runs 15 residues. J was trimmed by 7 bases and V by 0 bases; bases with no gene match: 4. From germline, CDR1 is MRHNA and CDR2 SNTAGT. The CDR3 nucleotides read TGTGCCAGCAGTGACTCAATAGCGGGGGCGAATGAGCAGTTCTTC. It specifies CASSDSIAGANEQFF.

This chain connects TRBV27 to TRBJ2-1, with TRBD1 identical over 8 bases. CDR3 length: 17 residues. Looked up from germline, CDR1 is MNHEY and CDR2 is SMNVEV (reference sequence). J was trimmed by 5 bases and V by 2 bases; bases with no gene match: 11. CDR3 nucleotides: TGTGCCAGCAGTTTAATACATCGGCAGGGGGCCAACAATGAGCAGTTCTTC. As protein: CASSLIHRQGANNEQFF.

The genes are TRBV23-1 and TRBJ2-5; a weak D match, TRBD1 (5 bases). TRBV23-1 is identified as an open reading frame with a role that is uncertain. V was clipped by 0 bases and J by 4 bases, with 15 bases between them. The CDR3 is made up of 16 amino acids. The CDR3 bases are TGCGCCAGCAGTCAATCGGGGCAGGTCCTAGGAGAGACCCAGTACTTC. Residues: CASSQSGQVLGETQYF.

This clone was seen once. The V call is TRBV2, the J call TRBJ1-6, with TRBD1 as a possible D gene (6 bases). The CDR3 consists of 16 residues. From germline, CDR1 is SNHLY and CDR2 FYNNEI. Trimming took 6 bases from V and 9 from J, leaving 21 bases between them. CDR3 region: CASSRGGAPVGSPLHF. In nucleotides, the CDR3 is TGTGCCAGCAGCCGAGGGGGGGCCCCTGTCGGTTCACCCCTCCACTTT.

CDR3 in amino acids: CASSIAGSSYGYTF. The CDR3 DNA follows: TGTGCCAGTAGTATCGCGGGGTCGAGCTATGGCTACACCTTC. The V call is TRBV19, the J call TRBJ1-2; D is unresolved. CDR1 and CDR2 from the germline V gene are LNHDA and SQIVND (reference sequence). This CDR3 has 14 amino acids. The V and J ends lost 3 bases and 4 bases respectively, with 12 bases between them.

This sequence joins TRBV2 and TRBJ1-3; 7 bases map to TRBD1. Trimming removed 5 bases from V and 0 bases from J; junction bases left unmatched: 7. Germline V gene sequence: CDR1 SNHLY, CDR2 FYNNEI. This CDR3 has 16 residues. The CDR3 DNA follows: TGTGCCAGCAGTCCAGGGGGTCCCAGCTCTGGAAACACCATATATTTT. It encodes CASSPGGPSSGNTIYF.

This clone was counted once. The CDR3 is CASSQTLRPHALAGARETQYF. In DNA form, the CDR3 reads TGCGCCAGCAGCCAGACCCTCCGGCCTCACGCACTAGCGGGGGCTAGGGAGACCCAGTACTTC. The chain combines TRBV4-1 with TRBJ2-5; 11 positions match TRBD2. CDR1 and CDR2 (germline): MGHRA, YSYEKL. V lost 3 bases, J lost 5 bases, and 23 bases stayed unmatched. CDR3 size: 21 residues.